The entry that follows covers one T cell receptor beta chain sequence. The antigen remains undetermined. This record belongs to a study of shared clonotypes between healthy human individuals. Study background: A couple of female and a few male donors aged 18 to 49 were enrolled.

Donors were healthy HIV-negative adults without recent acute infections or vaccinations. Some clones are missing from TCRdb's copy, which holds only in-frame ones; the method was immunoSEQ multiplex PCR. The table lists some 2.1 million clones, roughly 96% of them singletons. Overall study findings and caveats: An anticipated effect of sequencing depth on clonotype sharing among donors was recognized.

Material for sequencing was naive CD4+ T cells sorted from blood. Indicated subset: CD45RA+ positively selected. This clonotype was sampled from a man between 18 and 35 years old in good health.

CDR3 in amino acids: CASSLLPGLTAGELFF. The CDR3 DNA is TGTGCCAGCAGCCTTTTACCGGGTCTGACGGCCGGGGAGCTGTTTTTT. This chain connects TRBV14 to TRBJ2-2; no definite D call. The CDR3 loop spans 16 amino acids. CDR1 is SGHDN and CDR2 is FVKESK in the germline V gene. V was trimmed by 4 bases and J by 6 bases, leaving 18 bases between them.